This TCR beta chain was observed in a study of blood T cell repertoires in COVID-19. Measured with immunoSEQ multiplex PCR; TCRdb has only the in-frame clones, and not every one. The sample includes around 71,000 clones, 86% seen only once; the top ten take 1.9%. The CDR3 sequence is 14 residues long. Germline CDR1 and CDR2: MNHEY and SVGAGI. Trimming left V 2 bases short and J 5 bases short, with 9 bases between. The receptor was derived from a woman aged 55-69 years with acute or convalescent COVID-19. Sequences were obtained from peripheral blood. V is TRBV6-5 and J is TRBJ1-4; the D is unclear. The CDR3 DNA reads as TGTGCCAGCAGTTACGGTACAAAAAATGAAAAACTGTTTTTT. This translates into CASSYGTKNEKLFF.